A single sample is the source of the 2 T cell receptor beta chains below, sequenced in a study of blood T cell repertoires in COVID-19. Here immunoSEQ multiplex PCR was the method, and the copy in TCRdb shows in-frame clones only, minus some. Of roughly 67,000 clones in the sample, 75% to 85% are singletons; the top ten hold roughly 6%. The sample comprised peripheral blood. All receptors come from a woman in her fifties or sixties with acute or convalescent COVID-19.

A single count supports this clone. The CDR3 sequence: CASSRRDRVTEAFF. The DNA for the CDR3 is TGTGCCAGCAGCCGACGTGACAGGGTCACTGAAGCTTTCTTT. This chain links TRBV5-6 with TRBJ1-1; 7 bases match TRBD1. In germline, CDR1 is SGHDT, CDR2 YYEEEE. Trimming removed 4 bases from V and 4 bases from J; junction bases left unmatched: 7. The CDR3 has 14 amino acids.

The chain recombines TRBV19 with TRBJ1-5, with D possibly matching TRBD1 (5 bases). V shed 1 base and J shed 6 bases, with 28 bases lying between them. This CDR3 comprises 20 residues. The V gene's germline CDR1 is LNHDA and CDR2 SQIVND (reference sequence). The CDR3 DNA sequence: TGTGCCAGTAGTATAGCTAGGGAGGGGACCAGCGGGACGAGGCGTCAGCCCCAGCATTTT. The encoded protein is CASSIAREGTSGTRRQPQHF.